The TCR beta chain described here comes from a study of T cells in tumors after PD-1 blockade. The CDR3 is 13 residues long. Germline CDR1 DFQATT, CDR2 SNEGSKA (reference sequence). Trimming removed 5 bases from V and 7 bases from J, with 14 bases in between. Libraries were prepared by immunoSEQ multiplex PCR; TCRdb keeps only in-frame clonotypes and omits some of them. This sample yields 9,100 or so clones, of which 50% to 70% are seen a single time; around 4.2% belongs to the top ten. There are a few counts of this clone. The V call is TRBV20-1, the J call TRBJ1-4, with a weak D call TRBD1 (6 bases). This sample comprised tumor tissue, obtained after anti-PD-1 treatment. The receptor was isolated from a human donor with basal cell carcinoma. CDR3 nucleotides: TGCAGTGCTGGTGAGGGGGTGGCTGAAAAACTGTTTTTT. Translating it yields CSAGEGVAEKLFF.